The 9 T cell receptor beta chains below come from one sample, sequenced in a study of radiotherapy plus CTLA-4 blockade in lung cancer (dated by TCRdb to 2017 to 2018). Libraries were prepared through the immunoSEQ multiplex PCR assay. Not all clones reach the TCRdb copy of this immuneACCESS table, which keeps in-frame sequences only. Checked studies attribute under half of the gap to unresolved V genes and leave the rest unexplained. This sample has tens of thousands of clones in its table, and roughly 72% of those were observed once. Approximately 10% of the sample rests with the top ten. Sequencing used peripheral blood, obtained from a patient treated with radiotherapy plus ipilimumab. Receptor source: a human donor with non-small cell lung cancer who had stable disease on radiotherapy plus ipilimumab.

V is TRBV14 and J is TRBJ2-7; the D is unclear. Trimming removed 0 bases at V and 2 bases at J, with 5 bases between. The CDR3 is made up of 13 amino acids. The V gene's germline CDR1 is SGHDN and CDR2 FVKESK. CDR3 sequence reads: CASSQDNAYEQYF. The CDR3 bases are TGTGCCAGCAGCCAAGATAATGCCTACGAGCAGTACTTC.

The chain combines TRBV6-1 with TRBJ2-3, with D perhaps TRBD1 (6 bases). This CDR3 has 15 residues. V was shortened by 1 base and J by 2 bases, with 10 bases between the two germline ends. The germline V gene has CDR1 MNHNS and CDR2 SASEGT. The DNA for the CDR3 is TGTGCCAGCAGTGAAGAGGGACACACCACAGATACGCAGTATTTT. Protein sequence: CASSEEGHTTDTQYF.

J is TRBJ1-1 and V is TRBV5-1; D gene unclear. Germline-derived CDR1 and CDR2 are SGHRS and YFSETQ. V lost 3 bases and J 0 bases, leaving 12 bases between the germline ends. The CDR3 spans 15 residues. The CDR3 loop is CASSSAGGLNTEAFF. CDR3 sequence (DNA): TGCGCCAGCAGCTCGGCAGGTGGCTTGAACACTGAAGCTTTCTTT.

The chain couples TRBV19 to TRBJ1-5, with a weak D call TRBD1 (5 bases). This CDR3 has 14 residues. The V end lost 5 bases, the J end lost 4 bases, and 12 bases lay between the germline ends. Germline CDR1 LNHDA, CDR2 SQIVND (reference sequence). This chain's CDR3 is CASSSGTTNQPQHF. For the CDR3, the DNA is TGTGCCAGTAGTTCCGGGACTACGAATCAGCCCCAGCATTTT. The full variable domain, in which reference TRBV19 and TRBJ1-5 provide the parts outside the CDR3, is DGGITQSPKYLFRKEGQNVTLSCEQNLNHDAMYWYRQDPGQGLRLIYYSQIVNDFQKGDIAEGYSVSREKKESFPLTVTSAQKNPTAFYLCASSSGTTNQPQHFGDGTRLSIL.

This rearrangement joins TRBV7-9 to TRBJ2-3; weak D call: TRBD2 (5 bases). Trimming took off 2 bases at V and 5 bases at J, with 11 bases between the two ends. The CDR3 extends over 14 amino acids. In germline, CDR1 is SEHNR, CDR2 FQNEAQ (reference sequence). The CDR3 DNA reads TGTGCCAGCAGCTTATCCGCGGGTATAGATACGCAGTATTTT. Translating it yields CASSLSAGIDTQYF.

The chain joins TRBV19 to TRBJ2-6; no definite D call. CDR1 and CDR2 (germline): LNHDA, SQIVND (reference sequence). The CDR3 consists of 15 residues. With 3 bases removed from V and 4 bases from J, the gap between germline ends came to 10 bases. The CDR3 DNA reads as TGTGCCAGTAGTATCGAGGCGTCAGGGGCCAACGTCCTGACTTTC. As protein: CASSIEASGANVLTF.

In this sample, this clone turned up a few times. The V gene is TRBV5-6, the J gene TRBJ2-1, with 7 bases fitting TRBD1. The CDR3 has 15 residues. Germline lookup yields CDR1 SGHDT and CDR2 YYEEEE. V dropped 1 base and J dropped 7; count of bases not matched to a gene: 8. The chain's CDR3 is CASSLQGVGLNEQFF. CDR3 DNA sequence: TGTGCCAGCAGCTTGCAGGGGGTCGGGCTGAATGAGCAGTTCTTC.

The genes are TRBV2 and TRBJ1-4; D is possibly TRBD1 (5 bases). V was cut by 6 bases and J by 8 bases, with 13 bases left in between. The CDR3 contains 13 residues. Germline-derived CDR1 and CDR2 are SNHLY and FYNNEI. CDR3 DNA sequence: TGTGCCAGCAGGCCTCAGGGTTTAGAAAAACTGTTTTTT. Translated: CASRPQGLEKLFF.

The chain has TRBV5-5 and TRBJ2-7; a possible D gene is TRBD2 (7 bases). This CDR3 has 14 residues. Trimming shortened V by 1 base and J by 5 bases, and 13 bases separated the two germline ends. Germline V gene sequence: CDR1 SGHKS, CDR2 YYEKEE (reference sequence). The CDR3 is CASSLRGASDEQYF. The CDR3 nucleotides are TGTGCCAGCAGCTTGCGGGGGGCCTCGGACGAGCAGTACTTC.